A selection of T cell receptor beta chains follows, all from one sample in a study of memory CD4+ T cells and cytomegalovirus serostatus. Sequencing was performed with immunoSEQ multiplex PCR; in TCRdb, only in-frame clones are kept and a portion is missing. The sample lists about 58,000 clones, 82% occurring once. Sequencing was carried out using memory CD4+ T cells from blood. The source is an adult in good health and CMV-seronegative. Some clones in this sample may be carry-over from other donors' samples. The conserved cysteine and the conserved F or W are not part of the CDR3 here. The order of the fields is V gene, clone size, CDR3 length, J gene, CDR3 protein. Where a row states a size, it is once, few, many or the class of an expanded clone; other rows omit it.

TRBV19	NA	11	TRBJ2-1	ASSIGGRREQF
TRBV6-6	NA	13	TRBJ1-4	ASTPSPATNEKLF
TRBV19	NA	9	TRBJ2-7	ASSDHYEQY
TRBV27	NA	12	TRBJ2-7	ASRRGDGPYEQY
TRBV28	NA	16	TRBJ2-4	ASSLLAGGVGAKNIQY
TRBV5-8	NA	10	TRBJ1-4	ASSLTNEKLF
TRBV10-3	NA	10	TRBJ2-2	AISVPAGELF
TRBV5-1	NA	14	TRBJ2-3	ASSLGGTGGADTQY
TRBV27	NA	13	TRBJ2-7	ASSSASGISYEQY
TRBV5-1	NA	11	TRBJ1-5	ASRVGGDQPQH
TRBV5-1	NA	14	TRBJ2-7	ASSLAEGGQVYEQY
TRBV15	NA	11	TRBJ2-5	ATSRDYGKTQY
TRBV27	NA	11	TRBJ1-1	ASSRQYNTEAF
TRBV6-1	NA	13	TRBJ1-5	ASRQTGIYNQPQH
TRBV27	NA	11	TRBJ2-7	ASSLSIGYEQY
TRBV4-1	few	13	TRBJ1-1	ASSQAVGGDTEAF
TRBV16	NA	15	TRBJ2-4	ASSQSGGSLAKNIQY
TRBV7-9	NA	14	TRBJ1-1	ASSLRGARSNSEAF
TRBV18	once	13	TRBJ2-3	ASSVAGGSTDTQY
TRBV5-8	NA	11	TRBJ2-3	ASSLRTSDTQY
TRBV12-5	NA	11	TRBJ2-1	ASALSSYNEQF
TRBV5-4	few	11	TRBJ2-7	ASSSSTGDEQY
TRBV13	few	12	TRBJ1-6	ASSTGTHNSPLH
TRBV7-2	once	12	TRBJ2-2	ASSLAGVTGELF
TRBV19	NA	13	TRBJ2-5	ASSIEGGFGETQY
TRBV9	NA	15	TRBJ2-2	ASSFVTGQGNTGELF
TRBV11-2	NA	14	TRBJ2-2	ASSPRLAANTGELF
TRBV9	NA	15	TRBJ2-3	ASSVYAGTSAADTQY
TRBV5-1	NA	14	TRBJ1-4	ASSPVLGGSNEKLF
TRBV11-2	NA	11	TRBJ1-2	ASSLGGGADYT